These 10 T cell receptor beta chains were sequenced from one sample in a study of shared clonotypes between healthy human individuals (dated by TCRdb to 2018 to 2020). Libraries were prepared through the immunoSEQ multiplex PCR assay. This is the immuneACCESS table as TCRdb keeps it, with only in-frame sequences that have V and J called. A part of the clones is gone; compared with another copy, unresolved V genes explain less than half, and the rest is unexplained. Here the sample has 1.6 million or so clones; roughly 96% occur a single time. About 1% of the sample rests with the top ten. Material: naive CD4+ T cells sorted from blood. Per the publication, the cell subset or site label means: CD45RA+ positively selected. The receptors were gathered from a man in his thirties or forties in good health.

Details on this clone: This may stem from a read error, because a much larger clone lies one nucleotide away. At the DNA level, this CDR3 is encoded by other sequences in the same sample as well. The J gene is TRBJ2-7, the V gene TRBV2; D not resolved. There are 12 residues in the CDR3. The germline CDR1 and CDR2 sequences are SNHLY and FYNNEI. Trimming took 6 bases from V and 0 from J, leaving 6 bases between them. CDR3 sequence reads: CASSPNSYEQYF. The CDR3 DNA is TGTGCCAGCAGCCCCAACTCCTACGAGCAGTACTTC.

The J gene is TRBJ2-5, the V gene TRBV5-1; maybe TRBD1 (5 bases). With 0 bases removed from V and 1 base from J, the gap between germline ends came to 13 bases. Germline V gene lookup returns CDR1 SGHRS and CDR2 YFSETQ. The CDR3 covers 16 residues. The CDR3 region has the DNA TGCGCCAGCAGCTTGGCAAGGGGCCAGGCCCAAGAGACCCAGTACTTC. Translating gives CASSLARGQAQETQYF.

This chain connects TRBV6-1 to TRBJ2-7, with D possibly TRBD1 on 6 matching bases. Germline loops: CDR1 MNHNS, CDR2 SASEGT. Trimming removed 7 bases from V and 4 bases from J, with 11 bases in between. This CDR3 has 12 residues. Here the CDR3 DNA reads TGTGCCAGCAAGGCGGACAGATACGAGCAGTACTTC. As protein: CASKADRYEQYF.

The chain links TRBV11-2 to TRBJ1-1; unclear D gene. Trimming took 1 base from V and 3 from J, leaving 9 bases between them. The germline gives CDR1 SGHAT, CDR2 FQNNGV. The CDR3 loop spans 14 amino acids. The CDR3 bases are TGTGCCAGCAGCTTAGCCCACAGCTACACTGAAGCTTTCTTT. Residues: CASSLAHSYTEAFF. The variable domain in full, completed from reference TRBV11-2 and TRBJ1-1, reads EAGVAQSPRYKIIEKRQSVAFWCNPISGHATLYWYQQILGQGPKLLIQFQNNGVVDDSQLPKDRFSAERLKGVDSTLKIQPAKLEDSAVYLCASSLAHSYTEAFFGQGTRLTVV.

The J gene is TRBJ1-4, the V gene TRBV7-6; tentatively, D is TRBD1 (5 bases). The CDR3 sequence is 19 residues long. Germline V gene data show CDR1 as SGHVS and CDR2 as FNYEAQ. V was pared by 5 bases and J by 5 bases, with 27 bases between. CDR3 amino acids: CASSQSLGSGLLRNEKLFF. The CDR3 DNA is TGTGCCAGCAGCCAGAGTTTGGGGTCGGGACTCCTACGCAATGAAAAACTGTTTTTT.

V is TRBV27 and J is TRBJ1-3, with unresolved D. The ends were cut back, 8 bases at V and 3 bases at J, with 11 bases in the middle. The CDR3 runs 13 residues. From germline, CDR1 is MNHEY and CDR2 SMNVEV (reference sequence). The CDR3 loop is CASRLVGGNTIYF. The CDR3 coding sequence is TGTGCCAGCCGACTCGTGGGTGGAAACACCATATATTTT.

CDR3 DNA: TGTGCCAGCTCACCTGGCCCGGGACCTTTGAACACTGAAGCTTTCTTT. Amino acid sequence: CASSPGPGPLNTEAFF. J is TRBJ1-1 and V is TRBV18; perhaps TRBD1 as D (5 bases). Germline V CDR1 and CDR2: KGHSH, LQKENI. V dropped 3 bases and J dropped 0 bases, with 14 bases sitting between them. This CDR3 has 16 amino acids.

The chain is built from TRBV19 and TRBJ1-5, with D possibly being TRBD1 (6 bases). Germline V gene sequence: CDR1 LNHDA, CDR2 SQIVND (reference sequence). CDR3 length: 13 amino acids. V was trimmed by 7 bases and J by 9 bases, leaving 16 bases between them. The CDR3 protein is CASTRGGRSPQHF. In DNA form, the CDR3 reads TGTGCCAGTACCCGGGGGGGCAGGTCGCCCCAGCATTTT. The full variable domain, completed using reference TRBV19 and TRBJ1-5, is DGGITQSPKYLFRKEGQNVTLSCEQNLNHDAMYWYRQDPGQGLRLIYYSQIVNDFQKGDIAEGYSVSREKKESFPLTVTSAQKNPTAFYLCASTRGGRSPQHFGDGTRLSIL.

V is TRBV7-9 and J is TRBJ1-4, with a weak D call TRBD1 (6 bases). Germline CDR1 reads SEHNR; CDR2 reads FQNEAQ (reference sequence). Trimming removed 1 base from V and 8 bases from J, with 14 bases in between. The CDR3 is 15 residues long. The CDR3 nucleotides are TGTGCCAGCAGCTTAGGGCGGACAGAGGCAGAAAAACTGTTTTTT. Its translation: CASSLGRTEAEKLFF.

This rearrangement joins TRBV7-8 to TRBJ1-5; D perhaps matches TRBD1 (5 bases). The length of the CDR3 is 14 residues. V was pared by 5 bases and J by 6 bases, with 14 bases between. CDR1 and CDR2 from the germline V gene are SGHVS and FQNEAQ. CDR3 nucleotides: TGTGCCAGCAGCCCCAGGGTGGTGACTCAGCCCCAGCATTTT. This translates into CASSPRVVTQPQHF. The entire variable domain, with the rest obtained from reference TRBV7-8 and TRBJ1-5, is as follows: GAGVSQSPRYKVAKRGQDVALRCDPISGHVSLFWYQQALGQGPEFLTYFQNEAQLDKSGLPSDRFFAERPEGSVSTLKIQRTQQEDSAVYLCASSPRVVTQPQHFGDGTRLSIL.